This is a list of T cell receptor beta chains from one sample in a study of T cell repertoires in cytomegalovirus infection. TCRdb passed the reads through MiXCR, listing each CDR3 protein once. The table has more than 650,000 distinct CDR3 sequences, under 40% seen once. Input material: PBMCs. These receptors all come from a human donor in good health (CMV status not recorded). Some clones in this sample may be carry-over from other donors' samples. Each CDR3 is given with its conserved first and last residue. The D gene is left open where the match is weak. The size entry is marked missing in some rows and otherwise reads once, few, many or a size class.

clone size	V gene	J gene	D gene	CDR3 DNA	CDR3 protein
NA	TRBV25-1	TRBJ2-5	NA	TGTGCCAGCAGTGATGTAGAGACCCAGTACTTC	CASSDVETQYF
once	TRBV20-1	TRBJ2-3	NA	TGCAGTGCTACTATAGCGGGCACAGATACGCAGTATTTT	CSATIAGTDTQYF
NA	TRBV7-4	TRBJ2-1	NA	TGTGCCAGCAGCCAAGGGGGGACGAATGAGCAGTTCTTC	CASSQGGTNEQFF
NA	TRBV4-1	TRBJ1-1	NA	TGCGCCAGCAGCCAAGCGGGGGCCGTCGTCACTGAAGCTTTCTTT	CASSQAGAVVTEAFF
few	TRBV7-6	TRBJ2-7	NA	TGTGCCAGCAGCGATACCGCGGCGTCCTACGAGCAGTACTTC	CASSDTAASYEQYF
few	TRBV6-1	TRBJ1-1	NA	TGTGCCAGCAGTGAGGTTAGGGCAGGGAACACTGAAGCTTTCTTT	CASSEVRAGNTEAFF
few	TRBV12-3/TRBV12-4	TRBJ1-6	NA	TGTGCCAGCAGTTTAGCGCTCAGGGGCAACTCACCCCTCCACTTT	CASSLALRGNSPLHF
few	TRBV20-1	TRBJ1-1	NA	TGCAGTGCTAGTGTTCCGGGGAAGGCTGAAGCTTTCTTT	CSASVPGKAEAFF
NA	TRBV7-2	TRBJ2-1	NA	TGTGCCAGCAGCTTTGGTGGGAGGGGGAAAAATGAGCAGTTCTTC	CASSFGGRGKNEQFF
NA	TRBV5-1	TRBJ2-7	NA	TGCGCCAGCAGCTTGGAGGGGTTCGGGGCCTCCGAGCAGTACTTC	CASSLEGFGASEQYF
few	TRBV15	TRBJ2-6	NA	TGTGCCACCAGCAGAGATGGGGCTGGGGCCAACGTCCTGACTTTC	CATSRDGAGANVLTF
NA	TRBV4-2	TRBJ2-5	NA	TGTGCCAGCAGCCAAGACCCCCTAATCGCCGGTCTTGCCCAGTACTTC	CASSQDPLIAGLAQYF
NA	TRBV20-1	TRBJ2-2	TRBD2	TGCAGTGCCATCAAAGACCTACTAGCGGGAGGACGAACCGGGGAGCTGTTTTTT	CSAIKDLLAGGRTGELFF
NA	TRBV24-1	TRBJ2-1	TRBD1	TGTGCCACCAGTGATGTAGACAGGGCCCCGTTCTTC	CATSDVDRAPFF
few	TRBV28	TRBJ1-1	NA	TGTGCCAGCAGTTCCCTGGCCCAGTCCACTGAAGCTTTCTTT	CASSSLAQSTEAFF
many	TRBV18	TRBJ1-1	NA	TGTGCCAGCTCTGGACAAGCGAACACTGAAGCTTTCTTT	CASSGQANTEAFF
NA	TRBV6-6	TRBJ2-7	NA	TGTGCCAGCAGTTCTAGGCGGCAGCGGGTTACCTACGAGCAGTACTTC	CASSSRRQRVTYEQYF
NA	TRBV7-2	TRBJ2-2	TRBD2	TGTGCCAGCAGCCCTAACTTAGCGGGAGACACCGGGGAGCTGTTTTTT	CASSPNLAGDTGELFF
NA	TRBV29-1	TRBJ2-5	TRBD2	TGCAGCGTTGTAGCGGGGCGAGAGACCCAGTACTTC	CSVVAGRETQYF
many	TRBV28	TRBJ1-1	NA	TGTGCCAGCAGCCTTCCAGGGAACACTGAAGCTTTCTTT	CASSLPGNTEAFF
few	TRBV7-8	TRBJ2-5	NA	TGTGCCAGCAGCCCCCAGGGCAGGCACCTTGGAGGGGAGACCCAGTACTTC	CASSPQGRHLGGETQYF
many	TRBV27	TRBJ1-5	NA	TGTGCCAGCTCCCGGGGAGGGGGCAATCAGCCCCAGCATTTT	CASSRGGGNQPQHF
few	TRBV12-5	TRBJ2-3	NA	TGTGCTAGTGGTGCGAGACACCTCCATACGCAGTATTTT	CASGARHLHTQYF
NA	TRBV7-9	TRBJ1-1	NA	TGTGCCAGCAGCTTAAGTCAGGTGCTGAACACTGAAGCTTTCTTT	CASSLSQVLNTEAFF
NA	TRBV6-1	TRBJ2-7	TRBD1	TGTGCCAGCGGCCGGGACAGACCCTACGAGCATGACTTC	CASGRDRPYEHDF
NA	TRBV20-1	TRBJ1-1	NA	TGCAGTGCTACCAACAGGGCTATTTATGTGGAAGCTTTCTTT	CSATNRAIYVEAFF
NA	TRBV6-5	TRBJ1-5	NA	TGTGCCAGCAGGCCGGGGGGGGGGAATTGGCAGCCCCAGCATTTT	CASRPGGGNWQPQHF
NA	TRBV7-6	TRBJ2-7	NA	TGTGCCAGCAGCTTGGGGGATCCCTCCTACGAGCAGTACTTC	CASSLGDPSYEQYF
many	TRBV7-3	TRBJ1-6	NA	TGTGCCAGCAGTCAGGCGGGGTCCTGGGGTTCACCCCTCCACTTT	CASSQAGSWGSPLHF
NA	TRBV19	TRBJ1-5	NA	TGTGCCAGTAGTCACCCTAGCAATCAGCCCCAGCATTTT	CASSHPSNQPQHF